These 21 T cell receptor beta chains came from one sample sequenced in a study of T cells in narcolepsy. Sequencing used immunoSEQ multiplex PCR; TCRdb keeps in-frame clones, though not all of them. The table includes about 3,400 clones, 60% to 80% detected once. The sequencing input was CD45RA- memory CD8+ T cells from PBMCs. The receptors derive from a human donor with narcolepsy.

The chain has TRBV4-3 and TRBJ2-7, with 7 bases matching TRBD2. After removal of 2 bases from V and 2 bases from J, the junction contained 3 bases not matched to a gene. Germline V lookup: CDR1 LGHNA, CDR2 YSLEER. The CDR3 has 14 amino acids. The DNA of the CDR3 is TGCGCCAGCAGCCAATTTGGGGGGGCCTACGAGCAGTACTTC. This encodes CASSQFGGAYEQYF.

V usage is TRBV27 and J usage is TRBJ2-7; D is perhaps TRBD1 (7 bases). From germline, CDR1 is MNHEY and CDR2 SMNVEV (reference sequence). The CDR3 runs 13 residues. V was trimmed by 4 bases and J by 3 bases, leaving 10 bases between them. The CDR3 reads CASSWGDSYEQYF. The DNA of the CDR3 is TGTGCCAGCAGTTGGGGGGACAGCTACGAGCAGTACTTC.

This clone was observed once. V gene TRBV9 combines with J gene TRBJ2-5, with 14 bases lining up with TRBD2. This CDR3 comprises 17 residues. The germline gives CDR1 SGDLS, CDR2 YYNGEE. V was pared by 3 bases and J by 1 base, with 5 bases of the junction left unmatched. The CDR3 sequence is CASSDGTSGGPQETQYF. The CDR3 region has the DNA TGTGCCAGCAGCGATGGGACTAGCGGGGGCCCCCAAGAGACCCAGTACTTC.

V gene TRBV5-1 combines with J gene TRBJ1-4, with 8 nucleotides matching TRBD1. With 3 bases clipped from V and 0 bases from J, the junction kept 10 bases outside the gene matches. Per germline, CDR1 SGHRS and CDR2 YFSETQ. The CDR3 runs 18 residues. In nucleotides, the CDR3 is TGCGCCAGCAGCTCCCCCCTCGGACAGGGCGCAACTAATGAAAAACTGTTTTTT. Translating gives CASSSPLGQGATNEKLFF.

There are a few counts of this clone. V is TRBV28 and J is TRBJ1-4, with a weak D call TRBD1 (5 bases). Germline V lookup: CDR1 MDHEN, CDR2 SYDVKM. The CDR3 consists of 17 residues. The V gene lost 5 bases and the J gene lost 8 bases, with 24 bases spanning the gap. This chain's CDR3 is CASSPPGTEPDGEKLFF. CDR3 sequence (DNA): TGTGCCAGCAGTCCCCCCGGGACCGAGCCGGATGGGGAAAAACTGTTTTTT.

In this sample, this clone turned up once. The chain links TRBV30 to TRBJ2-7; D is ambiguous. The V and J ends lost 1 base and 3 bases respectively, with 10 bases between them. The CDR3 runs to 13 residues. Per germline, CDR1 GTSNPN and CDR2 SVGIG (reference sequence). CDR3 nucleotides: TGTGCCTGGAGTGACGGCGGATACTACGAGCAGTACTTC. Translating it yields CAWSDGGYYEQYF.

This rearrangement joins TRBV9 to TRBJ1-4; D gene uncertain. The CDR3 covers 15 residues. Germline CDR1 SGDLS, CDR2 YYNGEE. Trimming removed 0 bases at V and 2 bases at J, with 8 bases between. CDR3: CASSVAGRTNEKLFF. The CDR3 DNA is TGTGCCAGCAGCGTAGCGGGTCGCACTAATGAAAAACTGTTTTTT.

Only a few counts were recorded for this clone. This chain's CDR3 is CTSSPRLGAGSEQFF. The DNA for the CDR3 is TGCACCAGCAGCCCTCGACTAGGGGCCGGCAGTGAGCAGTTCTTC. V is TRBV1 and J is TRBJ2-1; the table's D gene call, TRBD2, was not cross checked with the DNA. TRBV1 has pseudogene status. This CDR3 spans 15 amino acids.

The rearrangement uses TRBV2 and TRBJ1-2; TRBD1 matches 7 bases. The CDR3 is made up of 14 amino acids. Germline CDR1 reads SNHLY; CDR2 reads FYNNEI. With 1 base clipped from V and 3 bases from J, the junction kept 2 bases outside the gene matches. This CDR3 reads CASSEGGQYYGYTF. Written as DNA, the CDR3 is TGTGCCAGCAGTGAAGGGGGACAGTACTATGGCTACACCTTC.

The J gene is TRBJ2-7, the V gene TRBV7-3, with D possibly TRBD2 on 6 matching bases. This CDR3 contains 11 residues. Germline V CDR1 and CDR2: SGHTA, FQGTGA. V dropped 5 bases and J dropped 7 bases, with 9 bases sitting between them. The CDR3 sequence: CASSAGREQYF. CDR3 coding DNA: TGTGCCAGCAGCGCGGGGCGGGAGCAGTACTTC.

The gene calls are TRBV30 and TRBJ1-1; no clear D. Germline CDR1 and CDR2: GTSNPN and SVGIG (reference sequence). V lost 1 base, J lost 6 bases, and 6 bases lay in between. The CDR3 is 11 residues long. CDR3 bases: TGTGCCTGGAGTGACATATCTGAAGCTTTCTTT. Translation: CAWSDISEAFF.

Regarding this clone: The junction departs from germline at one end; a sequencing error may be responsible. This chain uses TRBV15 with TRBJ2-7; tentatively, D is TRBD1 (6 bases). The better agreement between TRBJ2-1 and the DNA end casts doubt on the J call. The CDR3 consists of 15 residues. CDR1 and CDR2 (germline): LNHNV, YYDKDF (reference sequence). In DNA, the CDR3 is TGTGCCACCTGCAGAGAACAGGGTATGACCTACGAGCAGTTCTTC. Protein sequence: CATCREQGMTYEQFF.

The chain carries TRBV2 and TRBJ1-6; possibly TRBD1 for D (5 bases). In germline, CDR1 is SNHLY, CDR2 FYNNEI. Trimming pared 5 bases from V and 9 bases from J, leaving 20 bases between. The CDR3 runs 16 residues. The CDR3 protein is CASSPGTVVGASPLHF. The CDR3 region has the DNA TGTGCCAGCAGTCCCGGGACGGTCGTAGGAGCTTCACCCCTCCACTTT.

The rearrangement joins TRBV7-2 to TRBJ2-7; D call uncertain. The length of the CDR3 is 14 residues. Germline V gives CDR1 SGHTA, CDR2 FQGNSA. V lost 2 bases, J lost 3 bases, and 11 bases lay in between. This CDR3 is CASSLRSPGYEQYF. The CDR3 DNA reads TGTGCCAGCAGCTTAAGGTCCCCAGGCTACGAGCAGTACTTC.

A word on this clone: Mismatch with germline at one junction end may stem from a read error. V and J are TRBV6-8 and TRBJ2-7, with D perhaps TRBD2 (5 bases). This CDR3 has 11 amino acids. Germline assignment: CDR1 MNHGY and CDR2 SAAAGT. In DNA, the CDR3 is TGTGCCAGCATGCACAGTAATGGAGGATTTTTC. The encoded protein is CASMHSNGGFF.

The CDR3 bases are TGTGCCAGCAGCTTGGACACCCTCTCTGGAAACACCATATATTTT. This encodes CASSLDTLSGNTIYF. The chain combines TRBV5-5 with TRBJ1-3, with D uncertain. V lost 0 bases and J 0 bases, leaving 7 bases between the germline ends. Germline values: CDR1 SGHKS, CDR2 YYEKEE (reference sequence). There are 15 residues in the CDR3.

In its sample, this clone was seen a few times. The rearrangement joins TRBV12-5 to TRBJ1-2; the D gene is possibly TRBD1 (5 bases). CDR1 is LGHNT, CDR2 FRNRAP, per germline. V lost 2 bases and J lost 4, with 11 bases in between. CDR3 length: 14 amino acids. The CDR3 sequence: CASGLSTGTYGYTF. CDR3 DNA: TGTGCTAGTGGTTTGTCTACCGGGACCTATGGCTACACCTTC.

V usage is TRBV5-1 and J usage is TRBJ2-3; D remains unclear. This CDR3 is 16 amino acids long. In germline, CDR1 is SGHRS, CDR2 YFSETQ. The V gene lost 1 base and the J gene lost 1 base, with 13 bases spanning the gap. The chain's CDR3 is CASSLYMPPGTDTQYF. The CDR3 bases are TGCGCCAGCAGCTTGTATATGCCACCGGGCACAGATACGCAGTATTTT.

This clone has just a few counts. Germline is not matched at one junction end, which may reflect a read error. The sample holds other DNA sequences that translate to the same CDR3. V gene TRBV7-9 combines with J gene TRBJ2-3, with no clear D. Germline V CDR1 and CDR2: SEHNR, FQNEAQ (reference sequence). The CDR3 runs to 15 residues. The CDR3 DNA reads TGCGCCAGCAGCCCCAGCTTTCCTAGCACAGATACGCAGTATTTT. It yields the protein CASSPSFPSTDTQYF. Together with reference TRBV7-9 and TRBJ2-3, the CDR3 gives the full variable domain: DTGVSQNPRHKITKRGQNVTFRCDPISEHNRLYWYRQTLGQGPEFLTYFQNEAQLEKSRLLSDRFSAERPKGSFSTLEIQRTEQGDSAMYLCASSPSFPSTDTQYFGPGTRLTVL.

DNA for the CDR3: TGTGCCAGCAGTGAAGGCAGTCCGAACACTGAAGCTTTCTTT. It is translated as CASSEGSPNTEAFF. The chain is built from TRBV6-1 and TRBJ1-1; D is uncertain. Deletions cut 1 base from V and 1 base from J, with 7 bases between. CDR1 and CDR2 (germline): MNHNS, SASEGT. The CDR3 runs 14 residues.

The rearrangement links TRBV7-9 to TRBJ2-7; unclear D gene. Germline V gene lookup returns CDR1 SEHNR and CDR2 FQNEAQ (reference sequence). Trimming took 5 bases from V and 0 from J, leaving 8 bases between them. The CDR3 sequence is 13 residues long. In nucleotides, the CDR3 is TGTGCCAGCAGCCCCTCGGGCTCCTACGAGCAGTACTTC. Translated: CASSPSGSYEQYF.